One and the same sample provided the 15 T cell receptor beta chains below, sequenced in a study of blood T cell repertoires in COVID-19. The protocol was immunoSEQ multiplex PCR, while the TCRdb copy is restricted to in-frame clones and leaves out a portion. The table lists around 64,000 clones, 87% of them singletons, with 5% to 6.5% in the top ten. The sample taken for sequencing was peripheral blood. The receptors originated from a man aged 45-65 years with active COVID-19.

The V gene is TRBV7-9, the J gene TRBJ2-1; 9 bases are shared with TRBD2. There are 18 residues in the CDR3. V lost 5 bases and J lost 4; bases outside the gene matches: 15. Germline CDR1 SEHNR, CDR2 FQNEAQ (reference sequence). The CDR3 loop is CASSKTSGLLDAYNEQFF. DNA for the CDR3: TGTGCCAGCAGCAAGACTAGCGGCTTGCTGGATGCTTACAATGAGCAGTTCTTC.

J is TRBJ2-3 and V is TRBV5-1; TRBD2 matches 10 bases. CDR3 length: 16 amino acids. Germline CDR1 reads SGHRS; CDR2 reads YFSETQ. The J segment lost 3 bases and the V segment lost 0 bases, leaving 4 bases of the junction unmatched. The CDR3 nucleotides read TGCGCCAGCAGCTTGGGGTGGACTAGCGGAACAGATACGCAGTATTTT. Its protein product is CASSLGWTSGTDTQYF.

Details on this clone: A junction end diverges from the germline sequence, so it may reflect a read error. J is TRBJ1-2 and V is TRBV20-1; D is unresolved. This CDR3 comprises 11 residues. The germline V gene has CDR1 DFQATT and CDR2 SNEGSKA (reference sequence). The CDR3 nucleotides are TGCAGTGCTAGACAACGGGAGCCTGGATACTTC. Translating it yields CSARQREPGYF.

The chain links TRBV7-9 to TRBJ1-3, with D perhaps matching TRBD1 (6 bases). Trimming took off 5 bases at V and 4 bases at J, with 6 bases between the two ends. This CDR3 comprises 12 residues. Germline values: CDR1 SEHNR, CDR2 FQNEAQ (reference sequence). CDR3 nucleotides: TGTGCCAGCAGCACAGGGGGAAACACCATATATTTT. Its protein product is CASSTGGNTIYF.

This clone was detected only once. This sequence joins TRBV27 and TRBJ1-5; 7 bases agree with TRBD1. CDR1 and CDR2 from the germline V gene are MNHEY and SMNVEV (reference sequence). The CDR3 contains 16 residues. Trimming took 2 bases from V and 0 from J; bases not matched to a gene: 4. CDR3 nucleotides: TGTGCCAGCAGTTTAAACGGACAGGTTAGCAATCAGCCCCAGCATTTT. Translated: CASSLNGQVSNQPQHF.

V usage is TRBV2 and J usage is TRBJ2-3; 7 bases fit TRBD1. V trimming: 8 bases; J trimming: 2 bases; junction bases outside the gene matches: 16. The CDR3 runs 17 residues. CDR1 and CDR2 from the germline V gene are SNHLY and FYNNEI. CDR3 residues: CASAYDLQGWVTDTQYF. The CDR3 bases are TGTGCCAGCGCTTATGACTTACAGGGGTGGGTCACAGATACGCAGTATTTT. Filled out from reference TRBV2 and TRBJ2-3, the complete variable domain reads EPEVTQTPSHQVTQMGQEVILRCVPISNHLYFYWYRQILGQKVEFLVSFYNNEISEKSEIFDDQFSVERPDGSNFTLKIRSTKLEDSAMYFCASAYDLQGWVTDTQYFGPGTRLTVL.

This clone was recorded only once. Written as DNA, the CDR3 is TGTGCCAGCAGTTCAGGACTAGCGGGAGGGGCAGATACGCAGTATTTT. It codes for CASSSGLAGGADTQYF. The rearrangement joins TRBV2 to TRBJ2-3, with 15 bases lining up with TRBD2. The J segment lost 4 bases and the V segment lost 5 bases, leaving 4 bases of the junction unmatched. CDR1 and CDR2 (germline): SNHLY, FYNNEI. The CDR3 is 16 residues long.

The chain is built from TRBV15 and TRBJ2-7, with TRBD2 identical over 11 bases. Unmatched junction bases numbered 9, after V lost 0 bases and J lost 2 bases. There are 18 residues in the CDR3. Germline loops: CDR1 LNHNV, CDR2 YYDKDF (reference sequence). CDR3 region: CATSRDDGTSGPPYEQYF. As DNA, the CDR3 is TGTGCCACCAGCAGAGATGATGGGACTAGCGGTCCTCCCTACGAGCAGTACTTC.

This clone was observed once. The chain employs TRBV7-2 and TRBJ2-7; a possible D gene is TRBD2 (5 bases). This CDR3 has 14 amino acids. Germline CDR1 is SGHTA and CDR2 is FQGNSA. The ends were cut back, 1 base at V and 3 bases at J, with 10 bases in the middle. Here the CDR3 DNA reads TGTGCCAGCAGCTTAGGGACTGCTGGCTACGAGCAGTACTTC. It is translated as CASSLGTAGYEQYF.

V is TRBV27 and J is TRBJ2-6; possibly TRBD1 for D (5 bases). Trimming took 5 bases from V and 4 from J, leaving 18 bases between them. CDR3 length equals 17 residues. In germline, CDR1 is MNHEY, CDR2 SMNVEV (reference sequence). The chain's CDR3 is CASSIEPRAAGANVLTF. The CDR3 bases are TGTGCCAGCAGTATTGAACCCAGGGCAGCCGGGGCCAACGTCCTGACTTTC.

The V gene is TRBV11-3, the J gene TRBJ2-1, with 8 bases fitting TRBD2. This CDR3 has 16 amino acids. The ends lost 0 bases at V and 1 base at J; junction bases unmatched: 2. CDR1 is SGHNT and CDR2 is YENEEA in the germline V gene. CDR3 sequence reads: CASSLEGTRSYNEQFF. DNA for the CDR3: TGTGCCAGCAGCTTAGAAGGGACTAGATCCTACAATGAGCAGTTCTTC. The full variable domain, in which reference TRBV11-3 and TRBJ2-1 provide the parts outside the CDR3, is EAGVVQSPRYKIIEKKQPVAFWCNPISGHNTLYWYLQNLGQGPELLIRYENEEAVDDSQLPKDRFSAERLKGVDSTLKIQPAELGDSAVYLCASSLEGTRSYNEQFFGPGTRLTVL.

This clone was counted only a few times. At one of its ends the junction is not consistent with the germline gene, which may arise from a read error. This chain joins TRBV7-7 and TRBJ2-1; possibly TRBD2 for D (7 bases). The CDR3 has 17 amino acids. Germline CDR1 SSHAT, CDR2 FNYEAQ (reference sequence). In DNA form, the CDR3 reads TGTGCTAGCAGCCCGACGGAGGGGGAGGGCTCCTACAATGAGCAGTTCTTC. Translation: CASSPTEGEGSYNEQFF.

This rearrangement joins TRBV12-3 or TRBV12-4 to TRBJ2-7; 11 bases map to TRBD2. The trim removed 7 bases at V and 7 bases at J, leaving 6 bases unmatched. CDR3 size: 13 residues. CDR3 in amino acids: CASNLAGGDEQYF. CDR3 DNA sequence: TGTGCCAGCAACCTAGCGGGAGGAGATGAGCAGTACTTC.

The chain links TRBV13 to TRBJ2-1; D remains unclear. With 5 bases removed from V and 5 bases from J, the gap between germline ends came to 7 bases. The germline CDR1 and CDR2 sequences are PRHDT and FYEKMQ (reference sequence). This CDR3 has 12 amino acids. CDR3 DNA sequence: TGTGCCAGCAGCGCTAGAGACAATGAGCAGTTCTTC. Residues: CASSARDNEQFF.

This clone was counted once. CDR3 region: CASSVESGGRWYNEQFF. The CDR3 DNA sequence: TGTGCCAGCAGCGTAGAAAGCGGCGGGAGGTGGTACAATGAGCAGTTCTTC. The gene calls are TRBV9 and TRBJ2-1; 8 nucleotides agree with TRBD2. From germline, CDR1 is SGDLS and CDR2 YYNGEE. Germline trimming cut 0 bases from V and 4 bases from J; bases unmatched to any gene: 9. The CDR3 loop spans 17 amino acids.